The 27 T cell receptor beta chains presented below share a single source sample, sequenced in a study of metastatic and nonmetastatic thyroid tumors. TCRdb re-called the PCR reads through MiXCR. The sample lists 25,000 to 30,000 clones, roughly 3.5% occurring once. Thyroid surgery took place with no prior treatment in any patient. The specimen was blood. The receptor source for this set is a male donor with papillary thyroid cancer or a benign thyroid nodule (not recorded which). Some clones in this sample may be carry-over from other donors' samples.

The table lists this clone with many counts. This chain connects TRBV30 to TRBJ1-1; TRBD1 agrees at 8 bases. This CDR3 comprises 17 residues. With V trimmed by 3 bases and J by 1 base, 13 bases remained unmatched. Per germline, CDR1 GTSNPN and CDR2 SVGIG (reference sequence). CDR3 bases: TGTGCCTGGAGCGCCGGAAGGTCGGACAGGGCGAACACTGAAGCTTTCTTT. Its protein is CAWSAGRSDRANTEAFF.

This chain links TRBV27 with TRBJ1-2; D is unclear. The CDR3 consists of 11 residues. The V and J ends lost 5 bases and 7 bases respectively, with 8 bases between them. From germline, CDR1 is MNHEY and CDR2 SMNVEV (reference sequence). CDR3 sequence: CASSGVGGYTF. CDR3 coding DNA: TGTGCCAGCAGTGGCGTAGGTGGCTACACCTTC.

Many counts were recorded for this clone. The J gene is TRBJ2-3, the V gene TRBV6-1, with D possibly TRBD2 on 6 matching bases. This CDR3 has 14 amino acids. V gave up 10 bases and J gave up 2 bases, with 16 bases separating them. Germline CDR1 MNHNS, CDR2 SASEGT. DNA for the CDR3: TGTGCCATAAACCGGGACTTATCCACAGATACGCAGTATTTT. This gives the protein CAINRDLSTDTQYF.

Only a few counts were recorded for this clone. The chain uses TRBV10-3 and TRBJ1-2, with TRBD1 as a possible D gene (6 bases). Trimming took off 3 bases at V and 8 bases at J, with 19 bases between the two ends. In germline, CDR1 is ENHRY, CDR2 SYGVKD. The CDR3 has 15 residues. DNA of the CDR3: TGTGCCATCAGTGACGGACAGTCAAACAAGGGGGGCTACACCTTC. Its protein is CAISDGQSNKGGYTF.

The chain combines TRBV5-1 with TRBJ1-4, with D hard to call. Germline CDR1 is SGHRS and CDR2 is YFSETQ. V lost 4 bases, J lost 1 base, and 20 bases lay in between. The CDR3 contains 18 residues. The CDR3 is CASSPRPHTLETNEKLFF. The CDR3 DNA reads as TGCGCCAGCAGCCCTCGACCCCATACACTGGAAACTAATGAAAAACTGTTTTTT.

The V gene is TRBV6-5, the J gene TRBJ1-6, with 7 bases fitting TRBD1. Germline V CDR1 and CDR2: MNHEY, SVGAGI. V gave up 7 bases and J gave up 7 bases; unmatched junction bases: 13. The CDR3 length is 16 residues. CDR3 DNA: TGTGCCAGCAATTATTCCCCGGGACAGCCCAATTCACCCCTCCACTTT. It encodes CASNYSPGQPNSPLHF.

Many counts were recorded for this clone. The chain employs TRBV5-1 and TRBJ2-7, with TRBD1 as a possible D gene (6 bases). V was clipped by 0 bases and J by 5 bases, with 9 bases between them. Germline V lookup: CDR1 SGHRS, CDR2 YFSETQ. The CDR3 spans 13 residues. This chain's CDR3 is CASSLDRADEQYF. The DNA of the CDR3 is TGCGCCAGCAGCTTGGACAGGGCGGACGAGCAGTACTTC. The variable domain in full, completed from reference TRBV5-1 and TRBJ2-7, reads KAGVTQTPRYLIKTRGQQVTLSCSPISGHRSVSWYQQTPGQGLQFLFEYFSETQRNKGNFPGRFSGRQFSNSRSEMNVSTLELGDSALYLCASSLDRADEQYFGPGTRLTVT.

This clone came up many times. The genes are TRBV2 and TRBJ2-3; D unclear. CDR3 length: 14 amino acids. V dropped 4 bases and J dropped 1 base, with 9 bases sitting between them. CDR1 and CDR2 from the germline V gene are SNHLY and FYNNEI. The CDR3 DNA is TGTGCCAGCAGTGGGGCCCGAGGCACAGATACGCAGTATTTT. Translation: CASSGARGTDTQYF.

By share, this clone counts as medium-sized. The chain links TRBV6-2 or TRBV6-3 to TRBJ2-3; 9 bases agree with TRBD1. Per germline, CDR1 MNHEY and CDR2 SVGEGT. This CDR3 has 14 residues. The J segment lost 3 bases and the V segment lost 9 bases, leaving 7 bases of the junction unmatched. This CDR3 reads CASSRDRETDTQYF. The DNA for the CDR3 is TGTGCCAGTAGCCGGGACAGGGAAACAGATACGCAGTATTTT.

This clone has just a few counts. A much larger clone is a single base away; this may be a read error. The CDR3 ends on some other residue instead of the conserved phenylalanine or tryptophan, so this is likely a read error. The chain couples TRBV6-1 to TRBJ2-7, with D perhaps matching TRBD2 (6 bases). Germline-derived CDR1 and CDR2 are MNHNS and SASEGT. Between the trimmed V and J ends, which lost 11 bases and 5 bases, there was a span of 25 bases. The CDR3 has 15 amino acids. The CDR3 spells CAGIHPPGGEDEQYL. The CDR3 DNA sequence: TGTGCCGGCATTCACCCCCCCGGAGGGGAGGACGAGCAGTACCTC.

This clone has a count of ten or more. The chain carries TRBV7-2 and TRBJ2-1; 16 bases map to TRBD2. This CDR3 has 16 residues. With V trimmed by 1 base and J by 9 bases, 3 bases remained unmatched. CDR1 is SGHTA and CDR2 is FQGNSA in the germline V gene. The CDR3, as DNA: TGTGCCAGCAGCTTAGAGGGACTAGCGGGAGGGTTTGAGCAGTTCTTC. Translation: CASSLEGLAGGFEQFF. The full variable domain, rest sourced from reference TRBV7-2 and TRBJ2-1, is GAGVSQSPSNKVTEKGKDVELRCDPISGHTALYWYRQSLGQGLEFLIYFQGNSAPDKSGLPSDRFSAERTGGSVSTLTIQRTQQEDSAVYLCASSLEGLAGGFEQFFGPGTRLTVL.

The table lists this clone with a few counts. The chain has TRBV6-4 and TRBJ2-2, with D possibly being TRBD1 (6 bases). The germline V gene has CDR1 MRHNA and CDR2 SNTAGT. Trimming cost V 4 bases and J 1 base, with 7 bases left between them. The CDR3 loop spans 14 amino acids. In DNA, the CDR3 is TGTGCCAGCAGTGTACAGGGGAACACCGGGGAGCTGTTTTTT. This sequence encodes CASSVQGNTGELFF.

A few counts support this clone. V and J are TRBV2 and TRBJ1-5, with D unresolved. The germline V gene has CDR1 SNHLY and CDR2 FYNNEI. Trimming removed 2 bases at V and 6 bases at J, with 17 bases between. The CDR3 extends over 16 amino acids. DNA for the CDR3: TGTGCCAGCAGTGAATCGGTCATGCAGGTAGGTCAGCCCCAGCATTTT. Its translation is CASSESVMQVGQPQHF.

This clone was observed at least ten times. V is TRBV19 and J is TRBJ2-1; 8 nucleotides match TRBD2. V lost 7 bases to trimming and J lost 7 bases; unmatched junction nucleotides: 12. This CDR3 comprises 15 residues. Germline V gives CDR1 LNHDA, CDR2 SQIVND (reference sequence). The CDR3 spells CASTVSSGWGNEQFF. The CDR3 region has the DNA TGTGCCAGTACGGTTTCTAGCGGGTGGGGGAATGAGCAGTTCTTC.

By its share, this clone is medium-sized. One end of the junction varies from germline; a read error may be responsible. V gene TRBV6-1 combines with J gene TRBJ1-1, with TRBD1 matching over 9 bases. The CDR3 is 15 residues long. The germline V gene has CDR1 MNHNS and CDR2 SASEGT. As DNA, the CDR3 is TGTGCCAGCAGTTCTTGGACAGGGGTGAAAACTGAAGCTTTCTTT. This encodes CASSSWTGVKTEAFF.

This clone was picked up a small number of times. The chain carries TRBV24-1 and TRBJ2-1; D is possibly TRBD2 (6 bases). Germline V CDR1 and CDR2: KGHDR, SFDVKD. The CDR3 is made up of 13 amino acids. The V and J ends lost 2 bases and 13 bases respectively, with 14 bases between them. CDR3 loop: CATSDYPPSVQFF. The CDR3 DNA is TGTGCCACCAGTGATTACCCCCCTAGCGTACAGTTCTTC.

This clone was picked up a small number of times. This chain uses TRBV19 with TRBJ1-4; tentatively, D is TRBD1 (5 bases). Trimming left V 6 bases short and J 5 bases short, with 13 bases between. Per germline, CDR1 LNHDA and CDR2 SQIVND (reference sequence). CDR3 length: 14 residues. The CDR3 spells CASRGRQRNEKLFF. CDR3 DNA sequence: TGTGCCAGTAGGGGGAGACAGAGGAATGAAAAACTGTTTTTT. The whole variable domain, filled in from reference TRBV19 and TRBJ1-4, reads DGGITQSPKYLFRKEGQNVTLSCEQNLNHDAMYWYRQDPGQGLRLIYYSQIVNDFQKGDIAEGYSVSREKKESFPLTVTSAQKNPTAFYLCASRGRQRNEKLFFGSGTQLSVL.

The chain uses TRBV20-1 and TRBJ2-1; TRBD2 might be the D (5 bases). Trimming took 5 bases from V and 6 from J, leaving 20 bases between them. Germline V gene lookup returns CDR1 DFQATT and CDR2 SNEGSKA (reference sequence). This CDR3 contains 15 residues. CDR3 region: CSAQLGQAGSNEQFF. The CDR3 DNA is TGCAGTGCTCAACTAGGGCAGGCTGGGAGCAATGAGCAGTTCTTC.

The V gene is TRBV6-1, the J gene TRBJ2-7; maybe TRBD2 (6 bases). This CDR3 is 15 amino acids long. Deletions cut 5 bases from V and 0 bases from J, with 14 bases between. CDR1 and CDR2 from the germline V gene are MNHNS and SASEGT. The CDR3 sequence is CASSKTSATSYEQYV. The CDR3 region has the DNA TGTGCCAGCAGTAAGACTAGTGCTACCTCCTACGAGCAGTACGTC.

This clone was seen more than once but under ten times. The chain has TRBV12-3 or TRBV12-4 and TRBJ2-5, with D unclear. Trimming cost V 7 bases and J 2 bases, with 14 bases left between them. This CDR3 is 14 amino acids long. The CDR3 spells CASTHLVAQETQYF. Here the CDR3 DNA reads TGTGCCAGCACCCATTTGGTAGCTCAAGAGACCCAGTACTTC.

The CDR3 DNA reads TGTGCCACCAGCATTGGGGCAGGGCATCAGCCCCAGCATTTT. Its translation is CATSIGAGHQPQHF. The V and J genes are TRBV15 and TRBJ1-5; D might be TRBD1 (5 bases). Germline assignment: CDR1 LNHNV and CDR2 YYDKDF (reference sequence). Trimming removed 4 bases from V and 5 bases from J, with 12 bases in between. The CDR3 extends over 14 amino acids.

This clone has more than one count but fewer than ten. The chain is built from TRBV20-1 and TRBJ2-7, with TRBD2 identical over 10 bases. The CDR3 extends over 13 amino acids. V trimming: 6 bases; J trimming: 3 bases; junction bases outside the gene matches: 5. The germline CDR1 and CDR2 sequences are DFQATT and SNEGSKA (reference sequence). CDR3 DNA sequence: TGCAGTGCCTCCGGGACTAGCGTCTACGAGCAGTACTTC. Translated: CSASGTSVYEQYF.

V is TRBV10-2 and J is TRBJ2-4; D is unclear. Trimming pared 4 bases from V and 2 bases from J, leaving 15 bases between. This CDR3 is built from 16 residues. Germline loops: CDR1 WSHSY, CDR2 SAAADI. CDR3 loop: CASSGPPYETKNIQYF. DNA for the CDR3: TGCGCCAGCAGTGGACCCCCTTATGAGACCAAAAACATTCAGTACTTC.

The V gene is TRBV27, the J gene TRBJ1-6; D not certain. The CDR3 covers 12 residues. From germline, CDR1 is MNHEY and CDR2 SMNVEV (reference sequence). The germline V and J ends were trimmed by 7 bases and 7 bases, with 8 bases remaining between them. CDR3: CASNTANSPLHF. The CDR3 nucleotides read TGTGCCAGCAACACAGCAAATTCACCCCTCCACTTT.

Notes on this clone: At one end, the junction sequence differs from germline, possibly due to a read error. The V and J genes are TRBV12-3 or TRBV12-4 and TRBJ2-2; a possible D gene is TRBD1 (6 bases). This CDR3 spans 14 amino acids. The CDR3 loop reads CAISLDRNTGELFF. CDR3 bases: TGTGCCATCAGTTTGGACAGGAACACCGGGGAGCTGTTTTTT.

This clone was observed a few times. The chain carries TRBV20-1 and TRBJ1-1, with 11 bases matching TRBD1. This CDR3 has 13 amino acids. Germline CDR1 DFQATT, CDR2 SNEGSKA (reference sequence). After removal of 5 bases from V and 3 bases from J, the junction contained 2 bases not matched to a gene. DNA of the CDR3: TGCAGTGCTCCGGGACAGGGGGACACTGAAGCTTTCTTT. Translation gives CSAPGQGDTEAFF.

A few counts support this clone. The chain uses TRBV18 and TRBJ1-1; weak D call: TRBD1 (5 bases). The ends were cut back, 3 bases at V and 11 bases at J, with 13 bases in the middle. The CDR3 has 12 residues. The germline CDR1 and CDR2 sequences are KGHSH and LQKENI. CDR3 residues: CASSPTTAGAFF. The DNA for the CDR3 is TGTGCCAGCTCACCGACGACAGCGGGGGCTTTCTTT.